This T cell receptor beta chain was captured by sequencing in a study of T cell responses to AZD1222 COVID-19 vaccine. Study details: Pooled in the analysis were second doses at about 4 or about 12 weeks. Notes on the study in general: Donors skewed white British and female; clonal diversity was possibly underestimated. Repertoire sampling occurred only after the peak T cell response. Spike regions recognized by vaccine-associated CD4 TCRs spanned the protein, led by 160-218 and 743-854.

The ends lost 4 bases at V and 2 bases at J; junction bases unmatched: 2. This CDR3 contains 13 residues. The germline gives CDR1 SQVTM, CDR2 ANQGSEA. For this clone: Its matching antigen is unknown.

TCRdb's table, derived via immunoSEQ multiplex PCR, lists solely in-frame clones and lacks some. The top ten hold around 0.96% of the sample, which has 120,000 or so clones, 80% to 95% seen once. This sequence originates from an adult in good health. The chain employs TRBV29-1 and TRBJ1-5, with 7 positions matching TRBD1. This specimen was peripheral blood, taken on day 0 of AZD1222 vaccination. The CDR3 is CSVGGQGNQPQHF. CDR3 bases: TGCAGCGTTGGAGGACAGGGCAATCAGCCCCAGCATTTT.